The 5 T cell receptor beta chains given below trace back to one sample, sequenced in a study of shared clonotypes between healthy human individuals. Only in-frame clones appear in the TCRdb table, and some are missing; sequencing was by immunoSEQ multiplex PCR. The table records some 800,000 clones, around 92% of them present only once. CD45RO negativity and positive selection for CCR7 defined naive CD8 cells, a population that excluded terminally differentiated effector memory CD45RA+ cells. Sequencing was done on a sample of naive CD8+ T cells sorted from blood. The receptor set was obtained from a man aged 25-45 years in good health.

This clone is a singleton in its sample. The gene calls are TRBV4-1 and TRBJ1-1; 12 positions match TRBD1. V lost 8 bases and J lost 5; bases outside the gene matches: 3. The germline gives CDR1 MGHRA, CDR2 YSYEKL. The CDR3 sequence is 13 residues long. CDR3 bases: TGCGCCAGCGGGGACAGGGGGCGGACTGAAGCTTTCTTT. Protein: CASGDRGRTEAFF.

The chain employs TRBV13 and TRBJ2-7; tentatively, D is TRBD2 (6 bases). In germline, CDR1 is PRHDT, CDR2 FYEKMQ (reference sequence). CDR3 length: 15 residues. V was clipped by 6 bases and J by 4 bases, with 19 bases between them. This chain's CDR3 is CASSSSGRDGYEQYF. The CDR3 nucleotides are TGTGCCAGCAGTTCGAGTGGGCGGGATGGGTACGAGCAGTACTTC.

This sequence joins TRBV6-1 and TRBJ2-1; 8 nucleotides agree with TRBD1. CDR3 length: 18 residues. Germline CDR1 is MNHNS and CDR2 is SASEGT. V was pared by 3 bases and J by 0 bases, with 10 bases of the junction left unmatched. CDR3 residues: CASSDQTGVISSYNEQFF. The CDR3 DNA reads as TGTGCCAGCAGTGATCAGACAGGGGTTATTAGCTCCTACAATGAGCAGTTCTTC.

This chain connects TRBV19 to TRBJ2-1; TRBD2 matches 7 bases. V gave up 5 bases and J gave up 7 bases; unmatched junction bases: 14. The germline gives CDR1 LNHDA, CDR2 SQIVND (reference sequence). The CDR3 runs 16 residues. CDR3 nucleotide sequence: TGTGCCAGTAGTCCTACTGTCGGGACTATTTGGAATGAGCAGTTCTTC. This sequence encodes CASSPTVGTIWNEQFF.

This sequence joins TRBV15 and TRBJ2-7; D is undetermined. This CDR3 has 14 residues. Germline V lookup: CDR1 LNHNV, CDR2 YYDKDF (reference sequence). Trimming left V 3 bases short and J 6 bases short, with 15 bases between. The CDR3 region is CATSSGSPSSEQYF. For the CDR3, the DNA is TGTGCCACCAGCAGTGGGTCTCCTTCCAGCGAGCAGTACTTC.